Detailed here is one T cell receptor beta chain. The antigen remains unidentified. These data belong to a study of monozygotic twins with inflammatory bowel disease. Study-level points and caveats: It was in IBD patients that TCRbeta diversity (inverse Simpson) was lower than in healthy co-twins.

UMIs that included a 6-nucleotide sample barcode were added by template switching, which took place during cDNA synthesis. TCRdb reprocessed the 5' RACE reads and stores each CDR3 protein as one record, lacking DNA. This table holds nearly 45,000 distinct CDR3 sequences. Sequencing was carried out using blood. The receptor comes from a human donor with ulcerative colitis or Crohn's disease, or a healthy co-twin of an affected twin (not recorded which).

The CDR3: CASSLGGLAGRTDTQYF. V gene TRBV5-1 combines with J gene TRBJ2-3; the TCRdb D gene call, TRBD2, has no DNA to confirm it. From germline, CDR1 is SGHRS and CDR2 YFSETQ. The CDR3 consists of 17 residues.